The entry below describes one T cell receptor (beta chain). This specimen comes from a study of blood T cell repertoires in COVID-19. TCRdb's copy holds only in-frame clones and misses some; the assay was immunoSEQ multiplex PCR. Of just over 650,000 clones listed, around 89% are singletons. The CDR3 spans 12 residues. V was clipped by 4 bases and J by 4 bases, with 5 bases between them. In germline, CDR1 is SGDLS, CDR2 YYNGEE. This chain links TRBV9 with TRBJ2-2; D not certain. The receptor comes from a woman aged 18-29 years with acute or convalescent COVID-19. The material sequenced was peripheral blood. CDR3: CASSSVTGELFF. The CDR3 bases are TGTGCCAGCAGCAGCGTCACCGGGGAGCTGTTTTTT.